Listed below are T cell receptor beta chains from one sample, sequenced in a study of blood T cell repertoires in COVID-19. Clones were read by immunoSEQ multiplex PCR, and TCRdb kept only the in-frame ones, dropping some. Here the sample spans around 120,000 clones, around 80% being singletons. The sequencing input was peripheral blood. Receptor source: a man between 65 and 85 years old with acute or convalescent COVID-19. Each CDR3 is given with its conserved first and last residue.

CDR3 protein,J gene,V gene
CASSVAPGQGSGYTF,TRBJ1-2,TRBV9
CAIQGASGLGNTEAFF,TRBJ1-1,TRBV10-3
CASSRDRGLLLGNQPQHF,TRBJ1-5,TRBV2
CASKGSGGPGTGELFF,TRBJ2-2,TRBV5-1
CASSYNQGSVEKLFF,TRBJ1-4,TRBV6-5
CASSWDRVSPQHF,TRBJ1-5,TRBV28
CATSLTGTANTEAFF,TRBJ1-1,TRBV15
CASSEAGQGTGELFF,TRBJ2-2,TRBV6-1
CASSQLGSGANVLTF,TRBJ2-6,TRBV28
CASSPGTDDRGELFF,TRBJ2-2,TRBV9
CASSEARGRTGELFF,TRBJ2-2,TRBV2
CASSGGSMNTGELFF,TRBJ2-2,TRBV2
CASSLGGQGMVIEQYF,TRBJ2-7,TRBV7-6
CASRGGRGQEKLFF,TRBJ1-4,TRBV2
CASSEVGGRSGNTIYF,TRBJ1-3,TRBV6-1
CASKQGVNTEAFF,TRBJ1-1,TRBV2
CASSLHQTGNTIYF,TRBJ1-3,TRBV7-3
CASISTSGVSYNEQFF,TRBJ2-1,TRBV19
CASRRQGNSGNTIYF,TRBJ1-3,TRBV6-5
CTSSQGGQQESYYGYTF,TRBJ1-2,TRBV1
CASSLGQGSNQPQHF,TRBJ1-5,TRBV5-1
CASSIPRSGGYPHEQFF,TRBJ2-1,TRBV19
CASTRDSYGYTF,TRBJ1-2,TRBV9
CASSGFRGDTQYF,TRBJ2-3,TRBV10-1
CASSQTSGGRETQYF,TRBJ2-5,TRBV3-1/TRBV3-2
CASSSGILKISMNTEAFF,TRBJ1-1,TRBV5-1
CASSEALRGTANYGYTF,TRBJ1-2,TRBV2
CASSTLTGKAFF,TRBJ1-1,TRBV19
CASSLVLAGENEQFF,TRBJ2-1,TRBV5-1
CASSFRGIEAFF,TRBJ1-1,TRBV12-3/TRBV12-4
CASGLVQGYNQPQHF,TRBJ1-5,TRBV12-5
CASSLGQGGTEAFF,TRBJ1-1,TRBV5-6
CASSRRDHGYTF,TRBJ1-2,TRBV11-2
CASSDQRYRDTEAFF,TRBJ1-1,TRBV4-1
CASSAGQSGDQPQHF,TRBJ1-5,TRBV7-8
CASSLAGAETQYF,TRBJ2-5,TRBV11-3
CASSIGGGLTDTQYF,TRBJ2-3,TRBV28
CASSPRSGGSSYEQYF,TRBJ2-7,TRBV27
CASSSEGPSGAAGYTF,TRBJ1-2,TRBV6-6
CSVAQGQVSYEQYF,TRBJ2-7,TRBV29-1
CASSDPGKRTTNEKLFF,TRBJ1-4,TRBV6-1
CASSHTTGFGFGNTIYF,TRBJ1-3,TRBV16
CASSQTSLQETQYF,TRBJ2-5,TRBV9
CASSYGGIHQPQHF,TRBJ1-5,TRBV6-6
CASSLGQNNQPQHF,TRBJ1-5,TRBV11-2
CAWSVQDNQPQHF,TRBJ1-5,TRBV30
CASSVGGTLFGEKLFF,TRBJ1-4,TRBV2
CASSFTEGGTDTQYF,TRBJ2-3,TRBV11-2
CASSQDPTVVYGYTF,TRBJ1-2,TRBV3-1/TRBV3-2
CASNNSPGQGANSPLHF,TRBJ1-6,TRBV14
CASSQLTGDTEAFF,TRBJ1-1,TRBV14
CASRPQGLNYGYTF,TRBJ1-2,TRBV5-6